Given below is one T cell receptor (beta chain) in context. These data originate in a study of blood T cell repertoires in COVID-19. The length of the CDR3 is 14 residues. Germline V lookup: CDR1 SNHLY, CDR2 FYNNEI. The V and J ends lost 7 bases and 2 bases, in that order; junction bases with no gene match: 5. The data were produced by immunoSEQ multiplex PCR, yet TCRdb's version contains in-frame clones alone and is incomplete. The table shows around 100,000 clones, with over 75% occurring only once. The receptor was derived from a man of 80 years or more with acute or convalescent COVID-19. The chain employs TRBV2 and TRBJ1-5, with 7 bases that match TRBD1. Sequencing input: peripheral blood. The CDR3 is CASIADRGNQPQHF. CDR3 DNA: TGTGCCAGCATTGCCGACAGGGGCAATCAGCCCCAGCATTTT.